Listed here is a single T cell receptor (beta chain). No antigen is known for it. Germline CDR1 is SNHLY and CDR2 is FYNNEI. V dropped 3 bases and J dropped 4 bases, with 4 bases sitting between them. This CDR3 has 12 residues. This specimen comes from a study of T cell repertoires in cytomegalovirus infection. Across the study: The study used recently identified HLA-C-restricted and well-studied HLA-B-restricted CMV epitopes. TCR beta signatures that were public indicated CMV infection and matching HLA type.

Regarding the study as a whole: Dominating the ex vivo response were HLA-C-restricted CMV-specific TCR beta clonotypes.

TCRdb reanalysed the reads using MiXCR and keeps one entry per CDR3 protein. Here the sample spans a few hundred thousand distinct CDR3 sequences, roughly 21% being singletons. This TCR derives from a human donor in good health (CMV status not recorded). Some clones in this sample may be carry-over from other donors' samples. The source material was cultured PBMCs, sampled from culture after CMV antigen stimulation. The rearrangement uses TRBV2 and TRBJ2-1; no clear D gene. In nucleotides, the CDR3 is TGTGCCAGCAGTGATGGTTACAATGAGCAGTTCTTC. It encodes CASSDGYNEQFF. The full variable domain, rest sourced from reference TRBV2 and TRBJ2-1, is EPEVTQTPSHQVTQMGQEVILRCVPISNHLYFYWYRQILGQKVEFLVSFYNNEISEKSEIFDDQFSVERPDGSNFTLKIRSTKLEDSAMYFCASSDGYNEQFFGPGTRLTVL.